The source of this TCR beta chain is a study of lymphopenia after photon versus proton radiotherapy. Study-level points and caveats: Relative stability marked proton patients; photon patients lost diversity and naive cells.

The protocol was immunoSEQ multiplex PCR, while the TCRdb copy is restricted to in-frame clones and leaves out a portion. The data show about 16,000 clones, 85% to 90% seen once. Trimming took 6 bases from V and 0 from J; bases not matched to a gene: 3. CDR3 length: 15 residues. Germline loops: CDR1 SGHRS, CDR2 YFSETQ. Notes on this clone: The antigen is unknown.

This TCR was sampled from a man between 65 and 85 years old with pancreatic cancer. The chain has TRBV5-1 and TRBJ2-2; 9 nucleotides align to TRBD1. Sequenced material: peripheral blood, taken from a patient treated with proton-based radiotherapy. This CDR3 reads CASKRTGANTGELFF. The CDR3, as DNA: TGCGCCAGCAAACGGACAGGGGCGAACACCGGGGAGCTGTTTTTT.